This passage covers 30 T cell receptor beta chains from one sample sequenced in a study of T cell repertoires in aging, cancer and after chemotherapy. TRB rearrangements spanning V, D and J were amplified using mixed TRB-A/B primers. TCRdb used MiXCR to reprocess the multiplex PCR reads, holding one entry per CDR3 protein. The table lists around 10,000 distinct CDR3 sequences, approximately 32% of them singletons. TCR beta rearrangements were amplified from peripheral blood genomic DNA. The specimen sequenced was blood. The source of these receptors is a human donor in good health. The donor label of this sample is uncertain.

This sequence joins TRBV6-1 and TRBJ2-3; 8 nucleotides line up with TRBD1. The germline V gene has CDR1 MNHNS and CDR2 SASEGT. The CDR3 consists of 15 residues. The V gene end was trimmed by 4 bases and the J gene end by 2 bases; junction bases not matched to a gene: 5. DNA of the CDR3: TGTGCCAGCAGTGGGACAGGGTCCCCCACAGATACGCAGTATTTT. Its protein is CASSGTGSPTDTQYF.

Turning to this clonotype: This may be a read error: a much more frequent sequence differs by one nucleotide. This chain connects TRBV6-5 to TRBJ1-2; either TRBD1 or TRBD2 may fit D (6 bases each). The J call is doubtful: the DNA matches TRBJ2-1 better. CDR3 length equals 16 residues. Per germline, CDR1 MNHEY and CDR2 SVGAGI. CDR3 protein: CVSSPPSGGGYNEQFF. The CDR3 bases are TGTGTCAGCAGTCCTCCCTCTGGAGGGGGCTACAATGAGCAGTTCTTC.

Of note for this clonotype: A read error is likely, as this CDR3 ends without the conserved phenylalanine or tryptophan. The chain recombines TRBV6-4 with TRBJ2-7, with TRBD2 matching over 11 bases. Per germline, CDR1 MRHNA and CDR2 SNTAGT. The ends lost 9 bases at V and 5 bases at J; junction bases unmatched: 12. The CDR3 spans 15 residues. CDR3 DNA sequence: TGTGCCAGTGTGGCTAGCGGGGGGCCGGGTAACGAGCAGTACTCC. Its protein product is CASVASGGPGNEQYS.

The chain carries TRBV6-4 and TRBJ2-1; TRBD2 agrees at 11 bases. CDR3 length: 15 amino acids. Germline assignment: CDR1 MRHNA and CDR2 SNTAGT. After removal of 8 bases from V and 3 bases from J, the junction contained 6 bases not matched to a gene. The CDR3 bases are TGTGCCAGCGTTGCACTAGCGGGGGACTACAATGAGCAGTTCTTC. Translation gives CASVALAGDYNEQFF.

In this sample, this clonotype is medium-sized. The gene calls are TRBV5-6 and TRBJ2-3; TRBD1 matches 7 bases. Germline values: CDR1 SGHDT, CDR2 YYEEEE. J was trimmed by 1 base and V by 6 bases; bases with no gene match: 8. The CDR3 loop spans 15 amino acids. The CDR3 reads CASNRLGQGTDTQYF. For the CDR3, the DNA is TGTGCCAGCAACAGATTAGGACAGGGCACAGATACGCAGTATTTT.

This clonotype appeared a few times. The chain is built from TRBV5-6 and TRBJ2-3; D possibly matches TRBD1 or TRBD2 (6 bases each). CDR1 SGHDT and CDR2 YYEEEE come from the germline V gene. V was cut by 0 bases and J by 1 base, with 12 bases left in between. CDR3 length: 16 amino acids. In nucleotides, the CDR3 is TGTGCCAGCAGCTTGGAATGGGGGGCCCGCACAGATACGCAGTATTTT. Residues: CASSLEWGARTDTQYF.

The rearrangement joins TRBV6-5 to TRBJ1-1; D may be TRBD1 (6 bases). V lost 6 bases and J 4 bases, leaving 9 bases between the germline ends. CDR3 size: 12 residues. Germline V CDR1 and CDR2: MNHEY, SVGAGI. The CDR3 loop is CASRQGSTEAFF. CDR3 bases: TGTGCCAGCAGACAGGGATCCACTGAAGCTTTCTTT.

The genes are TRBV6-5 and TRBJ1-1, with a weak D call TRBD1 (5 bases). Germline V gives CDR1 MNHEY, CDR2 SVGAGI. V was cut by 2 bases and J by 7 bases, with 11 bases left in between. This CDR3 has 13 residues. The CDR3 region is CASSYGGGSEAFF. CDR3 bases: TGTGCCAGCAGTTACGGGGGAGGGAGTGAAGCTTTCTTT.

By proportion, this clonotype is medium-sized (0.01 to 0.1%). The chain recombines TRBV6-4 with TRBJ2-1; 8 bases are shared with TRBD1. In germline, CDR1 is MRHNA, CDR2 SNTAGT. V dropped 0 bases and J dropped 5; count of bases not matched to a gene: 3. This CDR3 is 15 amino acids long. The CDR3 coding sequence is TGTGCCAGCAGTGACTCGCAGGGGGCGCACAATGAGCAGTTCTTC. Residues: CASSDSQGAHNEQFF.

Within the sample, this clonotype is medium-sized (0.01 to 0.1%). DNA of the CDR3: TGTGCCAGCAGTGACAGGGATAACGGGGAGCTGTTTTTT. As protein: CASSDRDNGELFF. The chain carries TRBV6-4 and TRBJ2-2; D not certain. CDR1 and CDR2 (germline): MRHNA, SNTAGT. The V end was cut by 2 bases, the J end by 7 bases, with 8 bases between. The CDR3 covers 13 residues.

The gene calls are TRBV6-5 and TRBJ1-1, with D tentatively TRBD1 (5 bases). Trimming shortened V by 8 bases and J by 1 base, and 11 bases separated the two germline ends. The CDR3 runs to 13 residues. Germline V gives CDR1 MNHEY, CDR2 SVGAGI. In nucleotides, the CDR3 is TGTGCCAGCCGGGTCAGGGAGAACACTGAAGCTTTCTTT. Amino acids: CASRVRENTEAFF.

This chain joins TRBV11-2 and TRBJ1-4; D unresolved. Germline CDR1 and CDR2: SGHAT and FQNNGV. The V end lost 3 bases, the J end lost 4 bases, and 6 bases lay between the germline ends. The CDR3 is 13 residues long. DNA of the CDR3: TGTGCCAGCAGCTTCGGCAGTAATGAAAAACTGTTTTTT. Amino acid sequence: CASSFGSNEKLFF.

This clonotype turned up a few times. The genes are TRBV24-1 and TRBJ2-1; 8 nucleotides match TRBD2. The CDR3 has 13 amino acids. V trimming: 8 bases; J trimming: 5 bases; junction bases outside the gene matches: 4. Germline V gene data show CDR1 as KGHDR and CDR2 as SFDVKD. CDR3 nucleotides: TGTGCCACCATTGGTAGCGGGAACAATGAGCAGTTCTTC. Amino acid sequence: CATIGSGNNEQFF.

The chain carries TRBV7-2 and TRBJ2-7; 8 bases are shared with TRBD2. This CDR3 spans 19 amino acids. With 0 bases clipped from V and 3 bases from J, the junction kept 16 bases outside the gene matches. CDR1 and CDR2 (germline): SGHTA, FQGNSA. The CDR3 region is CASSLAVGSGIGGNYEQYF. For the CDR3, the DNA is TGTGCCAGCAGCTTAGCTGTAGGTAGCGGGATAGGGGGGAACTACGAGCAGTACTTC.

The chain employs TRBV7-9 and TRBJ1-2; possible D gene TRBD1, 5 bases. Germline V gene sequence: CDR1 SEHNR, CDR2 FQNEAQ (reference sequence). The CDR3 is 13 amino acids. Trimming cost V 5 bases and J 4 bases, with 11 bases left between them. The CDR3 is CASSERGTYGYTF. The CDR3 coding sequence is TGTGCCAGCAGCGAGAGGGGAACCTATGGCTACACCTTC.

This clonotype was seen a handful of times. CDR3 bases: TGTGCCAGCAGGATTGCGGCTAGCGGGAGGAGGTATACGCAGTATTTT. This encodes CASRIAASGRRYTQYF. The J gene is TRBJ2-3, the V gene TRBV6-2 or TRBV6-3; the match to TRBD2 covers 11 bases. J gave up 7 bases and V 6 bases, and 12 bases lay outside the gene matches. Germline V gene sequence: CDR1 MNHEY, CDR2 SVGEGT. This CDR3 has 16 residues.

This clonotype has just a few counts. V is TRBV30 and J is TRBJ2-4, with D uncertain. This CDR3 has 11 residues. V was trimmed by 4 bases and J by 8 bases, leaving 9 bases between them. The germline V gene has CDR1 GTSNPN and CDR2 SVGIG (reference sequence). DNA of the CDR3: TGTGCCTGGAAACAAACGTACATTCAGTACTTC. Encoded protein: CAWKQTYIQYF.

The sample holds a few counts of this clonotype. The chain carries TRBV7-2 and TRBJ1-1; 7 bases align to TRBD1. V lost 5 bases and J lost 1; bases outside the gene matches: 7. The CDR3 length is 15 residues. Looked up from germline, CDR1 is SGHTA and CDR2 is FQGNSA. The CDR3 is CASSPPTGPNTEAFF. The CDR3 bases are TGTGCCAGCAGCCCGCCGACAGGGCCGAACACTGAAGCTTTCTTT.

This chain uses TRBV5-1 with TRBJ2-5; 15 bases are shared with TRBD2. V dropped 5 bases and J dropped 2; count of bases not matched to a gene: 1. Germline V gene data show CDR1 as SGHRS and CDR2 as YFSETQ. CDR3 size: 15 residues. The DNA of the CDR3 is TGCGCCAGCAGGGGACTAGCGGGGGGTCAAGAGACCCAGTACTTC. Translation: CASRGLAGGQETQYF.

Here the CDR3 reads CASSRLDTQYF. CDR3 nucleotides: TGTGCCAGCAGCAGGTTGGATACGCAGTATTTT. J is TRBJ2-3 and V is TRBV7-9, with D uncertain. Looked up from germline, CDR1 is SEHNR and CDR2 is FQNEAQ (reference sequence). The CDR3 is 11 amino acids. V lost 5 bases and J lost 6, with 6 bases in between.

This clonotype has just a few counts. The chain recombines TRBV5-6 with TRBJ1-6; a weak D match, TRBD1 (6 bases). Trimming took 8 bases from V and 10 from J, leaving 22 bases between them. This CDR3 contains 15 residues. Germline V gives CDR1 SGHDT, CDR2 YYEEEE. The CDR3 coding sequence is TGTGCCAGAAGCCTGGAGGGGGGGGTAGACTCACCCCTCCACTTT. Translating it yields CARSLEGGVDSPLHF.

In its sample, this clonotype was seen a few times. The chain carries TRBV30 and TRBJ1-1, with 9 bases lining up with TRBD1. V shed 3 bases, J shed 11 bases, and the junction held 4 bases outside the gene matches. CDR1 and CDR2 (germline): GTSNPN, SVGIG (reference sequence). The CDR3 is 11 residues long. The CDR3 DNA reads TGTGCCTGGAGAAGGGACAGGGAGGCTTTCTTT. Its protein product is CAWRRDREAFF.

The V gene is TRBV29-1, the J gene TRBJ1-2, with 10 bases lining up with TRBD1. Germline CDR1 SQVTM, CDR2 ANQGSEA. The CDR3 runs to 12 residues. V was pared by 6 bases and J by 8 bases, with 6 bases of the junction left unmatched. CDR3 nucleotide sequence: TGCAGCGTACCGGACAGGGGGGGGGGCTACACCTTC. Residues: CSVPDRGGGYTF.

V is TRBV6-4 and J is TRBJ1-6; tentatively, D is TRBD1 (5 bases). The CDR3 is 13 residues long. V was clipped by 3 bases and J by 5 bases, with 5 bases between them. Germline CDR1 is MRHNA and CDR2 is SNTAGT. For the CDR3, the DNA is TGTGCCAGCAGTGAGGACAATAATTCACCCCTCCACTTT. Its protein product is CASSEDNNSPLHF.

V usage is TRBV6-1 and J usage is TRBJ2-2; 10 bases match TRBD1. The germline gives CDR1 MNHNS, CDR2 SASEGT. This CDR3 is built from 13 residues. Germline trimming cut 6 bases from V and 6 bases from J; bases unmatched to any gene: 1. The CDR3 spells CASRTGGSGELFF. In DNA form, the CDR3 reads TGTGCCAGCAGGACAGGGGGCTCCGGGGAGCTGTTTTTT.

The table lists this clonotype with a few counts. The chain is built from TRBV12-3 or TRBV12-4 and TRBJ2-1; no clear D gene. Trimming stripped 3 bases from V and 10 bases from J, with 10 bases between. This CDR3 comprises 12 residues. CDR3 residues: CASSFVVGEQFF. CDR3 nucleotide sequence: TGTGCCAGCAGTTTCGTCGTGGGAGAGCAGTTCTTC.

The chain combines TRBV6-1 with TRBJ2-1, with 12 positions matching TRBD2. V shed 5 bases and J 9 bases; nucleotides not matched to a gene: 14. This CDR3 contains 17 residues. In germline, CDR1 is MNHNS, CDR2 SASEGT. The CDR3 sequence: CASSHLAGGPLLGEQFF. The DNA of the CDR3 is TGTGCCAGCAGTCACCTAGCGGGAGGGCCTCTTTTGGGTGAGCAGTTCTTC.

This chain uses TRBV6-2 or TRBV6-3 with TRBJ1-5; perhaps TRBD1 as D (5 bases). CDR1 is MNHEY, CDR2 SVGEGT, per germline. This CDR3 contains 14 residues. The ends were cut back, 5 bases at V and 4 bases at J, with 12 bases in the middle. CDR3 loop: CASSEIDRNQPQHF. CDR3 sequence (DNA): TGTGCCAGCAGTGAAATCGACAGAAATCAGCCCCAGCATTTT.

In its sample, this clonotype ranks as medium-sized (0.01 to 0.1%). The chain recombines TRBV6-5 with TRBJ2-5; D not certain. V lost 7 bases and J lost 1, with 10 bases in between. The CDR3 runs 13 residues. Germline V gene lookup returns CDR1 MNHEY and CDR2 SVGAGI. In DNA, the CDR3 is TGTGCCAGCAAGAAAGACGGCCAAGAGACCCAGTACTTC. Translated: CASKKDGQETQYF.

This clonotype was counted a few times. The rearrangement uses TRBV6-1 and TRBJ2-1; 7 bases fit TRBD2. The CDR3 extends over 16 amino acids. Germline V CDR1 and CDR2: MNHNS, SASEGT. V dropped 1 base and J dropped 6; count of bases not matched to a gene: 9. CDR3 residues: CASSEVMGLFSNEQFF. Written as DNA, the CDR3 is TGTGCCAGCAGTGAAGTTATGGGACTATTCTCCAATGAGCAGTTCTTC.